This T cell receptor (beta chain) derives from a study of blood T cells in healthy people across ages. There were at least 6 micrograms of total RNA extracted from every sample. The CDR3 extends over 14 amino acids. Germline V gives CDR1 SGHKS, CDR2 YYEKEE (reference sequence). Trimming removed 2 bases from V and 3 bases from J, with 11 bases in between. Concerning this clonotype itself: Antigen: not known.

Study-level results: Across the age range, TCR beta diversity per million T cells fell in a roughly linear way. Unsorted PBMCs blocked a conclusive comparison of naive and antigen-experienced cells.

Using a J-beta primer mix together with a sample-barcoded 5' primer, a second PCR was run for about 7 to 12 cycles. A tag from a template-switch adaptor with 12 random nucleotides marked each cDNA molecule. TCRdb reprocessed the 5' RACE reads with MiXCR, giving one entry per CDR3 protein. The sample includes 1.5 million to 2 million distinct CDR3 sequences, 28% of them seen just once. The TCR was taken from a woman aged 30 to 39 in good health. The gene calls are TRBV5-5 and TRBJ1-1; no reliable D call. What was sequenced was blood. Written as DNA, the CDR3 is TGTGCCAGCAGCTTCCGGTCTTCCGACACTGAAGCTTTCTTT. Its translation is CASSFRSSDTEAFF.